The 29 T cell receptor beta chains given below trace back to one sample, sequenced in a study of blood T cells in healthy people across ages. Next came a second PCR, run for 7 to 11 cycles, which used a sample-barcoded 5' primer along with a J-beta primer mix. TCRdb reprocessed the 5' RACE reads via MiXCR and lists one record per CDR3 protein. The repertoire has around 1,000,000 distinct CDR3 sequences, about two fifths of them found once; the top ten carry approximately 14%. The sample taken for sequencing was blood. Every receptor here comes from a man between 18 and 35 years old in good health.

There are a few counts of this clonotype. The chain uses TRBV12-5 and TRBJ2-1, with D perhaps TRBD2 (7 bases). The CDR3 length is 13 residues. V lost 6 bases, J lost 7 bases, and 13 bases lay in between. Looked up from germline, CDR1 is LGHNT and CDR2 is FRNRAP. DNA for the CDR3: TGTGCTAGTGGGGCCGGGGGGCGGAATGAGCAGTTCTTC. This encodes CASGAGGRNEQFF.

The chain uses TRBV4-2 and TRBJ2-3; 8 bases line up with TRBD2. This CDR3 contains 17 residues. CDR1 is LGHNA and CDR2 is YNFKEQ in the germline V gene. V was clipped by 1 base and J by 14 bases; unmatched bases: 20. CDR3 nucleotides: TGTGCCAGCAGCCAAGGGGGTGGCGGGGGGAGCACAGATACACGGTATTTT. This translates into CASSQGGGGGSTDTRYF.

The CDR3 coding sequence is TGTGCCAGCAGCGTCGCCACATCCTACGAGCAGTACTTC. It is translated as CASSVATSYEQYF. The chain employs TRBV7-2 and TRBJ2-7; D remains unclear. The V gene lost 5 bases and the J gene lost 1 base, with 9 bases spanning the gap. The CDR3 has 13 residues. The V gene's germline CDR1 is SGHTA and CDR2 FQGNSA.

V usage is TRBV7-3 and J usage is TRBJ2-1; D is ambiguous. The germline V gene has CDR1 SGHTA and CDR2 FQGTGA. Trimming cost V 5 bases and J 4 bases, with 12 bases left between them. This CDR3 has 14 amino acids. CDR3 DNA sequence: TGTGCCAGCAGCCTCCTCCGAGGATACAATGAGCAGTTCTTC. Protein sequence: CASSLLRGYNEQFF.

The chain joins TRBV4-3 to TRBJ1-4; 7 bases fit TRBD1. V lost 2 bases and J lost 4; bases outside the gene matches: 7. The CDR3 runs 16 residues. The germline V gene has CDR1 LGHNA and CDR2 YSLEER. The CDR3 nucleotides are TGCGCCAGCAGCCAAAATCCTGGACAGGTTAATGAAAAACTGTTTTTT. Translated: CASSQNPGQVNEKLFF.

This clonotype was observed a handful of times. J is TRBJ2-5 and V is TRBV21-1; the table gives TRBD2 as D, unverified against the DNA. TRBV21-1 is deemed a pseudogene. The CDR3 is 16 residues long. The CDR3 sequence: CASSDRTSGPQETQYF. CDR3 nucleotides: TGTGCCAGCAGCGACCGGACTAGCGGGCCGCAAGAGACCCAGTACTTC.

The rearrangement uses TRBV4-3 and TRBJ2-3; maybe TRBD1 (5 bases). This CDR3 has 16 amino acids. V dropped 2 bases and J dropped 5 bases, with 17 bases sitting between them. In germline, CDR1 is LGHNA, CDR2 YSLEER. The CDR3 is CASSQNGQGSRDTQYF. The CDR3 DNA reads as TGCGCCAGCAGCCAAAACGGGCAGGGTAGCCGAGATACGCAGTATTTT.

V gene TRBV6-2 or TRBV6-3 combines with J gene TRBJ1-1; D remains unclear. Germline V gives CDR1 MNHEY, CDR2 SVGEGT. The CDR3 consists of 14 residues. Trimming removed 5 bases from V and 1 base from J, with 11 bases in between. The CDR3 coding sequence is TGTGCCAGCAGTCCCCGGCAGAAGAACACTGAAGCTTTCTTT. This sequence encodes CASSPRQKNTEAFF.

With regard to this clonotype: Germline is not matched at one junction end, which may reflect a read error. V gene TRBV30 combines with J gene TRBJ2-3; TRBD1 agrees at 9 bases. The CDR3 runs 14 residues. The germline V gene encodes CDR1 GTSNPN and CDR2 SVGIG (reference sequence). Written as DNA, the CDR3 is TGTGCCTGGAGTGTGGGGACAGGGACAGATGCGCAGTATTTT. It translates to CAWSVGTGTDAQYF.

Remarks on this clonotype: One end of the junction is discordant with germline, which a read error may explain. The chain is built from TRBV4-3 and TRBJ1-2; unclear D gene. CDR3 length: 15 residues. Germline V CDR1 and CDR2: LGHNA, YSLEER. The CDR3 is CANSQGPNNNYGYTF. In DNA, the CDR3 is TGCGCCAACAGCCAAGGCCCCAACAATAACTATGGCTACACCTTC.

This chain joins TRBV7-9 and TRBJ2-2; D call uncertain. With 0 bases removed from V and 5 bases from J, the gap between germline ends came to 10 bases. Germline V lookup: CDR1 SEHNR, CDR2 FQNEAQ (reference sequence). CDR3 length: 15 residues. The CDR3 reads CASSLALVSTGELFF. The CDR3 nucleotides are TGTGCCAGCAGCTTAGCTCTGGTCTCGACCGGGGAGCTGTTTTTT.

This clonotype was seen repeatedly, ten times or more. The chain recombines TRBV20-1 with TRBJ2-3, with D uncertain. The CDR3 is 11 residues long. Germline V gene lookup returns CDR1 DFQATT and CDR2 SNEGSKA (reference sequence). Trimming shortened V by 3 bases and J by 6 bases, and 7 bases separated the two germline ends. The CDR3 spells CSASSWDTQYF. The CDR3 nucleotides read TGCAGTGCTAGCTCCTGGGATACGCAGTATTTT.

V and J are TRBV3-1 and TRBJ1-2; D is undetermined. V was trimmed by 6 bases and J by 4 bases, leaving 21 bases between them. Germline assignment: CDR1 LGHDT and CDR2 YNNKEL (reference sequence). The CDR3 covers 16 residues. The chain's CDR3 is CASSTREGSQVYGYTF. Written as DNA, the CDR3 is TGTGCCAGCAGTACTCGAGAGGGTTCTCAAGTCTATGGCTACACCTTC.

The chain carries TRBV4-2 and TRBJ1-2; D unclear. V lost 0 bases to trimming and J lost 4 bases, with 9 bases between them. In germline, CDR1 is LGHNA, CDR2 YNFKEQ. The CDR3 is 14 amino acids. This CDR3 is CASSQDYTLYGYTF. In DNA form, the CDR3 reads TGTGCCAGCAGCCAAGATTACACTCTCTATGGCTACACCTTC.

The J gene is TRBJ1-1, the V gene TRBV10-3; weak D call: TRBD1 (5 bases). The CDR3 has 14 residues. V was clipped by 4 bases and J by 0 bases, with 9 bases between them. The germline V gene encodes CDR1 ENHRY and CDR2 SYGVKD. CDR3: CAISGGGLNTEAFF. In DNA form, the CDR3 reads TGTGCCATCAGTGGGGGCGGATTGAACACTGAAGCTTTCTTT.

V gene TRBV28 combines with J gene TRBJ2-1, with 9 bases identical to TRBD2. Germline lookup yields CDR1 MDHEN and CDR2 SYDVKM. The junction had 1 base not matched to a gene; V was cut back by 3 bases and J by 4 bases. The CDR3 length is 14 residues. CDR3 coding DNA: TGTGCCAGCAGTTTTACTAGCGGGTACAATGAGCAGTTCTTC. Protein sequence: CASSFTSGYNEQFF.

CDR3 sequence reads: CSAKVRDRYNEQYF. DNA for the CDR3: TGCAGTGCTAAAGTCCGGGACAGGTACAATGAGCAGTACTTC. The chain uses TRBV20-1 and TRBJ2-1, with TRBD1 identical over 8 bases. The J call is in doubt because the DNA end fits TRBJ2-7 better. CDR1 is DFQATT and CDR2 is SNEGSKA in the germline V gene (reference sequence). This CDR3 contains 14 residues.

The chain joins TRBV12-3 or TRBV12-4 to TRBJ1-1; 10 positions agree with TRBD1. This CDR3 contains 14 residues. V lost 4 bases, J lost 5 bases, and 4 bases stayed unmatched. CDR3 protein: CASSWGTGETEAFF. In nucleotides, the CDR3 is TGTGCCAGCAGTTGGGGGACAGGGGAGACTGAAGCTTTCTTT.

The chain uses TRBV19 and TRBJ2-2; D is unclear. Trimming stripped 1 base from V and 1 base from J, with 10 bases between. Germline CDR1 and CDR2: LNHDA and SQIVND (reference sequence). CDR3 length: 16 amino acids. The CDR3 sequence is CASSIGFAVNTGELFF. The CDR3 bases are TGTGCCAGTAGTATAGGATTCGCAGTGAACACCGGGGAGCTGTTTTTT.

This chain joins TRBV9 and TRBJ2-1, with TRBD2 identical over 10 bases. The CDR3 runs to 15 residues. J lost 2 bases, V lost 5 bases, and 4 bases had no gene match. Per germline, CDR1 SGDLS and CDR2 YYNGEE. The CDR3 protein is CASRPAGGPYNEQFF. For the CDR3, the DNA is TGTGCCAGCAGACCAGCGGGGGGGCCCTACAATGAGCAGTTCTTC.

The chain links TRBV6-2 or TRBV6-3 to TRBJ1-3; TRBD1 matches at 10 bases. Germline V CDR1 and CDR2: MNHEY, SVGEGT. This CDR3 contains 16 residues. V lost 5 bases to trimming and J lost 2 bases; unmatched junction nucleotides: 6. CDR3 coding DNA: TGTGCCAGCAGTCAAGCCGGGACAGGGGCTGGAAACACCATATATTTT. Its translation: CASSQAGTGAGNTIYF.

This clonotype was detected a few times. The chain employs TRBV11-2 and TRBJ2-3; the match to TRBD2 covers 7 bases. There are 15 residues in the CDR3. With 3 bases clipped from V and 0 bases from J, the junction kept 3 bases outside the gene matches. Germline V gene data show CDR1 as SGHAT and CDR2 as FQNNGV. The CDR3 DNA is TGTGCCAGCAGCTTCGGCGGGGGTAGCACAGATACGCAGTATTTT. Amino acids: CASSFGGGSTDTQYF. The full variable domain, rest sourced from reference TRBV11-2 and TRBJ2-3, is EAGVAQSPRYKIIEKRQSVAFWCNPISGHATLYWYQQILGQGPKLLIQFQNNGVVDDSQLPKDRFSAERLKGVDSTLKIQPAKLEDSAVYLCASSFGGGSTDTQYFGPGTRLTVL.

The rearrangement joins TRBV7-9 to TRBJ2-4; maybe TRBD1 (6 bases). The tail of the sequence fits TRBJ2-7 better, so the J call may be wrong. CDR3 length: 15 residues. Germline V CDR1 and CDR2: SEHNR, FQNEAQ (reference sequence). The CDR3 sequence is CASSTSDRLTYEQYF. The CDR3 DNA reads as TGTGCCAGCAGCACTAGTGACAGGCTGACCTACGAGCAGTACTTC.

This clonotype was detected a few times. The chain has TRBV4-2 and TRBJ2-5, with TRBD2 matching over 7 bases. In germline, CDR1 is LGHNA, CDR2 YNFKEQ. V lost 0 bases and J lost 2; bases outside the gene matches: 6. The CDR3 length is 16 residues. CDR3 loop: CASSQDWRAGQETQYF. The CDR3 DNA reads as TGTGCCAGCAGCCAAGATTGGAGAGCGGGACAAGAGACCCAGTACTTC.

In its sample, this clonotype was seen a few times. J is TRBJ1-1 and V is TRBV5-1, with D perhaps matching TRBD1 (6 bases). The CDR3 is 16 residues long. Germline CDR1 SGHRS, CDR2 YFSETQ. Trimming took off 6 bases at V and 0 bases at J, with 18 bases between the two ends. CDR3 in amino acids: CASTSAGGYMNTEAFF. CDR3 in DNA: TGCGCCAGCACCTCGGCGGGGGGCTACATGAACACTGAAGCTTTCTTT. The variable domain in full, with the rest retrieved from reference TRBV5-1 and TRBJ1-1, is KAGVTQTPRYLIKTRGQQVTLSCSPISGHRSVSWYQQTPGQGLQFLFEYFSETQRNKGNFPGRFSGRQFSNSRSEMNVSTLELGDSALYLCASTSAGGYMNTEAFFGQGTRLTVV.

V is TRBV18 and J is TRBJ1-1; D not resolved. The germline V gene has CDR1 KGHSH and CDR2 LQKENI. The germline V and J ends were trimmed by 2 bases and 7 bases, with 17 bases remaining between them. The CDR3 runs to 15 residues. The CDR3: CASSPRSAREIEAFF. The CDR3 nucleotides read TGTGCCAGCTCACCAAGGTCGGCCCGTGAGATTGAAGCTTTCTTT.

The chain has TRBV27 and TRBJ2-7; D is possibly TRBD1 (6 bases). Between the trimmed V and J ends, which lost 6 bases and 3 bases, there was a span of 15 bases. CDR1 and CDR2 from the germline V gene are MNHEY and SMNVEV (reference sequence). This CDR3 has 14 residues. The CDR3 nucleotides are TGTGCCAGCAGCCCTCGTGGGGGCCACTACGAGCAGTACTTC. Protein product: CASSPRGGHYEQYF.

The sample holds a few counts of this clonotype. The chain couples TRBV7-9 to TRBJ1-2; D is unclear. The germline CDR1 and CDR2 sequences are SEHNR and FQNEAQ (reference sequence). This CDR3 spans 14 amino acids. The V gene lost 5 bases and the J gene lost 7 bases, with 17 bases spanning the gap. CDR3 sequence: CASSEQGVGFGYTF. The CDR3 nucleotides read TGTGCCAGCAGCGAACAAGGCGTGGGGTTTGGCTACACCTTC.

This clonotype was counted between two and nine times. A read error may explain this, as a much larger clone is one base away. The rearrangement uses TRBV6-2 or TRBV6-3 and TRBJ2-5, with D uncertain. The end of the DNA aligns better with TRBJ2-7, so the J call may be wrong. The CDR3 loop spans 11 amino acids. The germline V gene encodes CDR1 MNHEY and CDR2 SVGEGT. The CDR3 reads CASSSLDEQYF. The CDR3 DNA reads TGTGCCAGCAGTTCCCTCGACGAGCAGTACTTC.